This T cell receptor beta chain was found in a study of blood T cell repertoires in COVID-19. CDR1 LNHNV and CDR2 YYDKDF come from the germline V gene (reference sequence). The V gene end was trimmed by 3 bases and the J gene end by 4 bases; junction bases not matched to a gene: 8. The CDR3 consists of 15 residues. Produced via immunoSEQ multiplex PCR; TCRdb's table is partial and in-frame only. Among some 96,000 clones listed, 86% were seen once. This TCR derives from a man aged 45 to 65 with acute or convalescent COVID-19. The sequenced material came from peripheral blood. The chain carries TRBV15 and TRBJ2-7; 8 nucleotides agree with TRBD2. The CDR3 DNA follows: TGTGCCACCAGCAGTGAGCGGGAGACCTCATACGAGCAGTACTTC. Its protein product is CATSSERETSYEQYF.